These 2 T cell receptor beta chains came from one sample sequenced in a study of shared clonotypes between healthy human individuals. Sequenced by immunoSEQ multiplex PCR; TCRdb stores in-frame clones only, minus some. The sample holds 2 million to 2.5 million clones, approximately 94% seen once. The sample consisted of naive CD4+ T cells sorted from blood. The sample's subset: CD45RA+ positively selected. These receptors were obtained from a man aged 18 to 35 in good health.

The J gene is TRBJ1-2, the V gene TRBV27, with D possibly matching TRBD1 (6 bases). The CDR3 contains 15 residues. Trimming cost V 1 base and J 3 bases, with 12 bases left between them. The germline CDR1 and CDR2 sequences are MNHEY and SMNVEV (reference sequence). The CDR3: CASSLWGARDYGYTF. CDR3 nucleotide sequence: TGTGCCAGCAGTTTATGGGGGGCGCGGGACTATGGCTACACCTTC.

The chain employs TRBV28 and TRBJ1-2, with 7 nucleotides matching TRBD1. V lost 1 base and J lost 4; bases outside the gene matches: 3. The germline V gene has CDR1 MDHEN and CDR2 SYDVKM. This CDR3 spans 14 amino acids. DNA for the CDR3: TGTGCCAGCAGTTTATCAGGGGGAACCTATGGCTACACCTTC. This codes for CASSLSGGTYGYTF.